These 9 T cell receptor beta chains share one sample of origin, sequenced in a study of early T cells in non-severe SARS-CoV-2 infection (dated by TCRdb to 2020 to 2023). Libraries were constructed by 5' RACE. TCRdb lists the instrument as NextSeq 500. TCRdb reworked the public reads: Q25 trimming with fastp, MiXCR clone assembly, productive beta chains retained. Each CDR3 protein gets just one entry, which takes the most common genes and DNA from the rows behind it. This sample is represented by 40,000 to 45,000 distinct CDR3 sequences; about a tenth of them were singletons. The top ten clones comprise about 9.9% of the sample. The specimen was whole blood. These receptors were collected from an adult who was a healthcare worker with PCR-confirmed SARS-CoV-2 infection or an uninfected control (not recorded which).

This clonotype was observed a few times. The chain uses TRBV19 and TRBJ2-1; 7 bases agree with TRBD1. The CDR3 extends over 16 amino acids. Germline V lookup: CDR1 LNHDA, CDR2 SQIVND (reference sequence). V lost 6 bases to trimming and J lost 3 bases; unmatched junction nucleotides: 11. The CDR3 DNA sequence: TGTGCCAGTAGATCTTCCGGGACAGAAATCTACAATGAGCAGTTCTTC. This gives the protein CASRSSGTEIYNEQFF.

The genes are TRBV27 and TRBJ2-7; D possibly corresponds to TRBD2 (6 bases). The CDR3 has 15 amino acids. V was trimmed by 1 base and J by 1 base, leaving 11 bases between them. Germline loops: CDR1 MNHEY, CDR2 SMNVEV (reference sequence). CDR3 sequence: CASSLWGGGSYEQYF. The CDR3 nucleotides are TGTGCCAGCAGTTTATGGGGAGGTGGGTCCTACGAGCAGTACTTC.

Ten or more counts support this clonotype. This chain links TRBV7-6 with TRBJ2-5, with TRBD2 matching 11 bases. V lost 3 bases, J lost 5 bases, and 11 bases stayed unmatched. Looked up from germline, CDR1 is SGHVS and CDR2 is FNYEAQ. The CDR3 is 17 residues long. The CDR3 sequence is CASSFEVAGGLKETQYF. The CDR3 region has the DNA TGTGCCAGCAGCTTTGAGGTAGCGGGGGGGCTTAAGGAGACCCAGTACTTC.

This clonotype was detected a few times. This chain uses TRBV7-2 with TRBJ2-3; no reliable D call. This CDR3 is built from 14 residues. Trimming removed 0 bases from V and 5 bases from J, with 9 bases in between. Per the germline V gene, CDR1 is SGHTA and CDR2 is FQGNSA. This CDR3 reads CASSLAVRQDTQYF. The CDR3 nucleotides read TGTGCCAGCAGCTTAGCCGTCAGGCAAGATACGCAGTATTTT.

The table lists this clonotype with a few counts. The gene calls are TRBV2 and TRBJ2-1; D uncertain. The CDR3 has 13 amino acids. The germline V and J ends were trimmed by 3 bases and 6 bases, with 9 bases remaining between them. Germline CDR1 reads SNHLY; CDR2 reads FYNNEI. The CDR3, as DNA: TGTGCCAGCAGTGACCAAGGTCGCAATGAGCAGTTCTTC. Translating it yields CASSDQGRNEQFF.

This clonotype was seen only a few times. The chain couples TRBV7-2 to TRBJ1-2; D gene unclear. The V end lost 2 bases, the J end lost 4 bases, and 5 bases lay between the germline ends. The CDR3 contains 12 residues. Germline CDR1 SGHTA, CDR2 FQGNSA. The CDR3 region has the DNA TGTGCCAGCAGCTTACCCCTCTATGGCTACACCTTC. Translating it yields CASSLPLYGYTF.

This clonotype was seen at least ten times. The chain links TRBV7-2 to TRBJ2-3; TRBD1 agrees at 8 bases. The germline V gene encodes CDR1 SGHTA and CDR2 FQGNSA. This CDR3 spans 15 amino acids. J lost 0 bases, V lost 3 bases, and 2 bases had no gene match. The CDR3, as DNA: TGTGCCAGCAGCTTTACAGGGGGGAGCACAGATACGCAGTATTTT. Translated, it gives CASSFTGGSTDTQYF. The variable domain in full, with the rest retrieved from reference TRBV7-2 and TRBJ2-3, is GAGVSQSPSNKVTEKGKDVELRCDPISGHTALYWYRQSLGQGLEFLIYFQGNSAPDKSGLPSDRFSAERTGGSVSTLTIQRTQQEDSAVYLCASSFTGGSTDTQYFGPGTRLTVL.

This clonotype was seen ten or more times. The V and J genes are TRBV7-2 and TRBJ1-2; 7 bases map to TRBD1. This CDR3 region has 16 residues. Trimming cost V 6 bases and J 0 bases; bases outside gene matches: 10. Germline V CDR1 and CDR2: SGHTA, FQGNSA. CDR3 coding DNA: TGTGCCAGCAGTTCCTCCGGGACAGCTACTAACTATGGCTACACCTTC. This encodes CASSSSGTATNYGYTF.

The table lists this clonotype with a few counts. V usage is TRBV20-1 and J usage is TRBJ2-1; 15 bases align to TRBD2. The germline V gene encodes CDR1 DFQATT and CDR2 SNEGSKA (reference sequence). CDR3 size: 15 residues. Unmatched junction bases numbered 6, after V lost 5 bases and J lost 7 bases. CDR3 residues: CSAWTSGGADNEQFF. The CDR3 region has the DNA TGCAGTGCTTGGACTAGCGGGGGGGCAGATAATGAGCAGTTCTTC.